This TCR beta chain was obtained from a study of blood T cell repertoires in COVID-19. Study as a whole: Both acute and convalescent COVID-19 samples were obtained from the United States, Italy and Spain. T cells, B-cell-depleted T cells, or PBMCs provided the cDNA or gDNA that served as material.

The length of the CDR3 is 14 residues. V dropped 8 bases and J dropped 2 bases, with 13 bases sitting between them. Original processing methods: Counts of nucleated cells, estimated from reference gene primer amplification, were obtained. Sequencing used immunoSEQ multiplex PCR; TCRdb keeps in-frame clones, though not all of them. D and trimming come from the DNA, and the V and J calls and clone size come from that table. Counted here are 150,000 to 200,000 clones, about nine tenths occurring once; the ten biggest clones make up 0.75% to 0.95%. This rearrangement joins TRBV6-7 to TRBJ1-5; D ambiguous. TRBV6-7 is placed among ORFs of uncertain function. The sample was peripheral blood. The receptor's source is a woman aged 70-85 years with acute or convalescent COVID-19. The chain's CDR3 is CASPRRRGNQPQHF. In DNA, the CDR3 is TGTGCCAGCCCACGCCGACGGGGCAATCAGCCCCAGCATTTT.